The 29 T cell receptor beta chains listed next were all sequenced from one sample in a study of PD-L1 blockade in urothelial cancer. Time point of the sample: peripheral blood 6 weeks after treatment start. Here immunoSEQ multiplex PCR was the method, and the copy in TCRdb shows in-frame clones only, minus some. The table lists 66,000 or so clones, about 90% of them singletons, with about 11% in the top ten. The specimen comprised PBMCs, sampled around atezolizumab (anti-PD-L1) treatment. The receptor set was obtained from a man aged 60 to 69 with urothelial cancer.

The CDR3: CASSVGTSGGRQYF. CDR3 in DNA: TGTGCCAGCAGCGTTGGGACTAGCGGGGGTCGACAGTACTTC. The rearrangement links TRBV9 to TRBJ2-7, with 14 positions matching TRBD2. This CDR3 has 14 residues. With V trimmed by 2 bases and J by 10 bases, 5 bases remained unmatched. Germline V CDR1 and CDR2: SGDLS, YYNGEE.

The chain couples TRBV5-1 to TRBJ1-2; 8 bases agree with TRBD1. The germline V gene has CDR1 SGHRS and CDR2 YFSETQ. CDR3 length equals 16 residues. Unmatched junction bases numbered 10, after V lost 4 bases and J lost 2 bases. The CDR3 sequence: CASSRAGTGANYGYTF. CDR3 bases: TGCGCCAGCAGCAGAGCCGGGACAGGCGCCAACTATGGCTACACCTTC. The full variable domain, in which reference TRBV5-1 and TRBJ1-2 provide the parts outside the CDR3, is KAGVTQTPRYLIKTRGQQVTLSCSPISGHRSVSWYQQTPGQGLQFLFEYFSETQRNKGNFPGRFSGRQFSNSRSEMNVSTLELGDSALYLCASSRAGTGANYGYTFGSGTRLTVV.

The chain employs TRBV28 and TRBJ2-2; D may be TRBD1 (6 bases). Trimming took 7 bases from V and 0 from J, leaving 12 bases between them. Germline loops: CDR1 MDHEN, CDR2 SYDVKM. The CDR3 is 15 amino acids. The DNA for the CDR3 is TGTGCCAGCACAAGCGGACAGACGAACACCGGGGAGCTGTTTTTT. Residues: CASTSGQTNTGELFF. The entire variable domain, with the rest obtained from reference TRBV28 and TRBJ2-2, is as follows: DVKVTQSSRYLVKRTGEKVFLECVQDMDHENMFWYRQDPGLGLRLIYFSYDVKMKEKGDIPEGYSVSREKKERFSLILESASTNQTSMYLCASTSGQTNTGELFFGEGSRLTVL.

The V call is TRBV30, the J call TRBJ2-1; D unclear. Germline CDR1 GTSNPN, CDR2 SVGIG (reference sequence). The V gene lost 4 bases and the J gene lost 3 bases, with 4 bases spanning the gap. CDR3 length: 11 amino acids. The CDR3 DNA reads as TGTGCCTGGACAGACTACAATGAGCAGTTCTTC. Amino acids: CAWTDYNEQFF.

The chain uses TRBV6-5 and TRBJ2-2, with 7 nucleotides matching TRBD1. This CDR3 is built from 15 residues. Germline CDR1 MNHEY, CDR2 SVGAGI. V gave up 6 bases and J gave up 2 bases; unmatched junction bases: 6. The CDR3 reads CASRTGTENTGELFF. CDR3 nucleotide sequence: TGTGCCAGCAGAACCGGGACAGAAAACACCGGGGAGCTGTTTTTT.

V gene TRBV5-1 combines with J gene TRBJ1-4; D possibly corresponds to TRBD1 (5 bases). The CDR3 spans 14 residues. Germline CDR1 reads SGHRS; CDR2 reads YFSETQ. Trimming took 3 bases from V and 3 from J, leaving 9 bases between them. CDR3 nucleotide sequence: TGCGCCAGCAGCTGGGGGGGATCTAATGAAAAACTGTTTTTT. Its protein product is CASSWGGSNEKLFF. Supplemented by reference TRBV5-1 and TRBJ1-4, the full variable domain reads KAGVTQTPRYLIKTRGQQVTLSCSPISGHRSVSWYQQTPGQGLQFLFEYFSETQRNKGNFPGRFSGRQFSNSRSEMNVSTLELGDSALYLCASSWGGSNEKLFFGSGTQLSVL.

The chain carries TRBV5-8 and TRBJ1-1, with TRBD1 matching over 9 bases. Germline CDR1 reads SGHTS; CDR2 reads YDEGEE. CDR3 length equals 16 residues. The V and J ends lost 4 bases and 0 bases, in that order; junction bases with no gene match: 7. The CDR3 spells CASSPGTGRVNTEAFF. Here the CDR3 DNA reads TGTGCCAGCAGCCCCGGGACAGGGCGGGTGAACACTGAAGCTTTCTTT.

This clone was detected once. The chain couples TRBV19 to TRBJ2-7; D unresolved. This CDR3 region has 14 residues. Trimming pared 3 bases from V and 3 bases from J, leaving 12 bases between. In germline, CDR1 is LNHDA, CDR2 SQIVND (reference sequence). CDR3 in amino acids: CASSIGHLNYEQYF. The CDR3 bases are TGTGCCAGTAGTATTGGTCACTTAAACTACGAGCAGTACTTC.

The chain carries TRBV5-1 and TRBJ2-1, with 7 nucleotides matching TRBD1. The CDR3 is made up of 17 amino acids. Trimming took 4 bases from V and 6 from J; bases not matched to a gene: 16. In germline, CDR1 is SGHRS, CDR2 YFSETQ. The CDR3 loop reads CASSGLPREGAINEQFF. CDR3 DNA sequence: TGCGCCAGCAGCGGTCTCCCTAGAGAGGGGGCAATCAATGAGCAGTTCTTC.

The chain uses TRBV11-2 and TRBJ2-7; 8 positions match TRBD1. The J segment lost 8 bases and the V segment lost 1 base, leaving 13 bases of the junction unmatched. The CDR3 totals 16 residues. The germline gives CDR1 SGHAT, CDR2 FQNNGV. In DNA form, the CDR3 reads TGTGCCAGCAGCTTAGCTTCGGGGACAGGAGACCTACAGCAGTACTTC. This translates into CASSLASGTGDLQQYF.

The CDR3 DNA is TGTGCCACCTACGCCGGGACAGGGGGCAAAGGCTACACCTTC. This translates into CATYAGTGGKGYTF. The J gene is TRBJ1-2, the V gene TRBV27; 12 positions agree with TRBD1. Per the germline V gene, CDR1 is MNHEY and CDR2 is SMNVEV (reference sequence). J gave up 8 bases and V 10 bases, and 11 bases lay outside the gene matches. The CDR3 spans 14 residues.

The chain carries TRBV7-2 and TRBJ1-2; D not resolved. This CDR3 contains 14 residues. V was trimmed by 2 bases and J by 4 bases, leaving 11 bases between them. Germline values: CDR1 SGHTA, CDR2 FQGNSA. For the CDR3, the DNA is TGTGCCAGCAGCTTACCAGGAACTTCCTATGGCTACACCTTC. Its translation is CASSLPGTSYGYTF.

CDR3 sequence: CASSWNRVTEAFF. The CDR3 DNA is TGTGCCAGCAGTTGGAACAGGGTCACTGAAGCTTTCTTT. The chain links TRBV27 to TRBJ1-1; a possible D gene is TRBD1 (6 bases). Germline V gives CDR1 MNHEY, CDR2 SMNVEV (reference sequence). Trimming left V 4 bases short and J 4 bases short, with 10 bases between. The CDR3 is made up of 13 amino acids.

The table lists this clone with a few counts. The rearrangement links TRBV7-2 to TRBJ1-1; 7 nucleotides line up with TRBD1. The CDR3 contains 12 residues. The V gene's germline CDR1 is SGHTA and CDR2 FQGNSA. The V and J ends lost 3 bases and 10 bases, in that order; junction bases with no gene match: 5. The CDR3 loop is CASSLTGTSAFF. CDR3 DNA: TGTGCCAGCAGCTTGACAGGGACTTCAGCTTTCTTT.

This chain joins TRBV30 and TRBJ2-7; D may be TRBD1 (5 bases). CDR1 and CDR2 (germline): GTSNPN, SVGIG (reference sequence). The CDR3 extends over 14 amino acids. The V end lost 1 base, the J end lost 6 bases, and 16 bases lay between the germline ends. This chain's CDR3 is CAWSARENLREQYF. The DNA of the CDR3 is TGTGCCTGGAGTGCCAGGGAAAATCTCCGCGAGCAGTACTTC.

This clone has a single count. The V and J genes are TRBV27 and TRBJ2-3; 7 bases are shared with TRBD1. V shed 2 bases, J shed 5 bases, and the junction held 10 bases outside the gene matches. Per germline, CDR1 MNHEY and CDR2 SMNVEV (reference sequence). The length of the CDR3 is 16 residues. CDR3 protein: CASSLPKGTDEDTQYF. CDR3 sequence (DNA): TGTGCCAGCAGTTTACCGAAAGGGACAGACGAAGATACGCAGTATTTT.

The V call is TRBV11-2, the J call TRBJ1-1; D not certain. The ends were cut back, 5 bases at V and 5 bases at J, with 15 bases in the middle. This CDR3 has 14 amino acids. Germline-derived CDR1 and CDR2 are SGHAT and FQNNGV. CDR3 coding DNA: TGTGCCAGCAGCCCACGTTCTCGGGGAACTGAAGCTTTCTTT. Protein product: CASSPRSRGTEAFF.

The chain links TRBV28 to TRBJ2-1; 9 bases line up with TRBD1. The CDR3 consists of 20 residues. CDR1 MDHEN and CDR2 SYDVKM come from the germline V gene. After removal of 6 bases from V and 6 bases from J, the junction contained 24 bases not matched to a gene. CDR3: CASRTLISPKGQGVVNEQFF. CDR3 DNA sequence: TGTGCCAGCAGAACTCTTATCAGCCCGAAGGGACAGGGAGTAGTCAATGAGCAGTTCTTC.

CDR3 residues: CASSLGLAGGTDTQYF. The CDR3 DNA is TGCGCCAGCAGCTTGGGGCTAGCGGGAGGGACAGATACGCAGTATTTT. V usage is TRBV5-1 and J usage is TRBJ2-3; 12 positions agree with TRBD2. From germline, CDR1 is SGHRS and CDR2 YFSETQ. This CDR3 has 16 amino acids. The V and J ends lost 0 bases and 3 bases, in that order; junction bases with no gene match: 2.

CDR3: CASSRLDQETQYF. CDR3 nucleotide sequence: TGTGCCAGCAGCCGACTAGACCAAGAGACCCAGTACTTC. The chain combines TRBV5-4 with TRBJ2-5, with D perhaps matching TRBD2 (6 bases). CDR3 size: 13 residues. CDR1 is SGHNT and CDR2 is YYREEE in the germline V gene (reference sequence). Trimming left V 4 bases short and J 0 bases short, with 7 bases between.

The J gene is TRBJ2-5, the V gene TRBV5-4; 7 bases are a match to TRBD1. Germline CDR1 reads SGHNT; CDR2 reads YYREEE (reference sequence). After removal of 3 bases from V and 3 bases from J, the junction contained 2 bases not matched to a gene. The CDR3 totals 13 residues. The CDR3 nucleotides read TGTGCCAGCAGCTGGGGACAGAAAGAGACCCAGTACTTC. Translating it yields CASSWGQKETQYF.

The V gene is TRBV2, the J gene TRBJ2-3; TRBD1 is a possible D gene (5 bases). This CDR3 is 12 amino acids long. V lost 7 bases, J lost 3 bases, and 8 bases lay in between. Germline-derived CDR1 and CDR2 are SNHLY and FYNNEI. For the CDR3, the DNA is TGTGCCAGCATCCACAGGACAGATACGCAGTATTTT. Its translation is CASIHRTDTQYF. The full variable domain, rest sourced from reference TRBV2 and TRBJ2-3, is EPEVTQTPSHQVTQMGQEVILRCVPISNHLYFYWYRQILGQKVEFLVSFYNNEISEKSEIFDDQFSVERPDGSNFTLKIRSTKLEDSAMYFCASIHRTDTQYFGPGTRLTVL.

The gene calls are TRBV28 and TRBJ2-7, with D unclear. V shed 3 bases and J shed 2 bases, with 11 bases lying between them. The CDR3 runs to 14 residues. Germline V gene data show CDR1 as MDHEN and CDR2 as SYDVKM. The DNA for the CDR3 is TGTGCCAGCAGTTTTGGGCAGGATACCTACGAGCAGTACTTC. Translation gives CASSFGQDTYEQYF.

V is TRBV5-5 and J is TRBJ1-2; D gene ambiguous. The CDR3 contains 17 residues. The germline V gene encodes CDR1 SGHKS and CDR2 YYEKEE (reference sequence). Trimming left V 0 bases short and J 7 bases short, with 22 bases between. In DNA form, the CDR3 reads TGTGCCAGCAGCTTGGGCCATCGGGAGGTAAATGTGGTTGGCTACACCTTC. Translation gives CASSLGHREVNVVGYTF.

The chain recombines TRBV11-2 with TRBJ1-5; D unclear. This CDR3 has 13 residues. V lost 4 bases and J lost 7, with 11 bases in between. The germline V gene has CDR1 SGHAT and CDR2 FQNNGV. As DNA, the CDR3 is TGTGCCAGCAGCTCCCAGTGGCAGCAGCCCCAGCATTTT. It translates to CASSSQWQQPQHF.

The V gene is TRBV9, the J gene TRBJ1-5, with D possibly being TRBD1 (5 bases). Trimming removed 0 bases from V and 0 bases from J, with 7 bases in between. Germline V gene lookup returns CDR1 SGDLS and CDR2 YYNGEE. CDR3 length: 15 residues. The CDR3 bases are TGTGCCAGCAGCGTAGGACAGTATAGCAATCAGCCCCAGCATTTT. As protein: CASSVGQYSNQPQHF.

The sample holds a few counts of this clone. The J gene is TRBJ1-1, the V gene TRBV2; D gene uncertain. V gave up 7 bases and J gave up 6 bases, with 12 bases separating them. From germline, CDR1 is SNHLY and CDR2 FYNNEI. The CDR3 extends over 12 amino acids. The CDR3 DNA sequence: TGTGCCAGCAAATGGGAGCCTCCTGAAGCTTTCTTT. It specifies CASKWEPPEAFF.

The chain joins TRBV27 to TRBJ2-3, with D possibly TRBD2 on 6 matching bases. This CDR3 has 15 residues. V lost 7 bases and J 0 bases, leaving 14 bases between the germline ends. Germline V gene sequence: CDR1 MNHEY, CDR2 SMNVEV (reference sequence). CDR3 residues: CASKPGLSSTDTQYF. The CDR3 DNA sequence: TGTGCCAGCAAACCCGGACTATCTAGCACAGATACGCAGTATTTT.

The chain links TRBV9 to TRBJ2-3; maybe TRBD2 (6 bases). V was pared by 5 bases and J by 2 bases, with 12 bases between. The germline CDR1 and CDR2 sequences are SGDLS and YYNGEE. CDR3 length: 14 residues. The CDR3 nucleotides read TGTGCCAGCAGTGCGGGACTCGCCACAGATACGCAGTATTTT. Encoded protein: CASSAGLATDTQYF.